This T cell receptor (beta chain) was sequenced in a study of blood T cell dynamics during melanoma immunotherapy. Study in general: Standard first-line treatment here was pembrolizumab or nivolumab plus ipilimumab in metastatic melanoma.

After removal of 4 bases from V and 2 bases from J, the junction contained 2 bases not matched to a gene. Germline CDR1 and CDR2: SGHTA and FQGNSA. The CDR3 is made up of 15 amino acids. As to time point: week 3, after first cycle of checkpoint inhibitor. Disease control meant complete response, partial response or stable disease at 12 weeks. Prior systemic cancer therapy, immunosuppressant use and other active malignancies excluded patients. Some clones are missing from TCRdb's copy, which holds only in-frame ones; the method was immunoSEQ multiplex PCR. The sample lists 9,900 or so clones, about 80% occurring once.

Sequencing was performed on blood, taken from a patient treated with checkpoint blockade. The clonotype was recovered from a human donor with melanoma. The chain has TRBV7-2 and TRBJ2-1, with 10 bases fitting TRBD1. CDR3: CASSSGTGAYNEQFF. CDR3 coding DNA: TGTGCCAGCAGCTCCGGGACAGGGGCCTACAATGAGCAGTTCTTC.